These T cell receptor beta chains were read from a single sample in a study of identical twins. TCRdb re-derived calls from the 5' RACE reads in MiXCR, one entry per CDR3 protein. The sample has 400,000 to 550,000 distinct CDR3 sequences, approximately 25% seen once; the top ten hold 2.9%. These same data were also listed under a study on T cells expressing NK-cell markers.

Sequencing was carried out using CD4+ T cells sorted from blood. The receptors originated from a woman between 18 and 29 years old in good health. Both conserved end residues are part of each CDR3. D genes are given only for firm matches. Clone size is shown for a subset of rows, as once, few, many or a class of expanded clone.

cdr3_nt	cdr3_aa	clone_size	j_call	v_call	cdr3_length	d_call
TGTGCCTCTTCCGGGACAAACATGGATGAGCAGTTCTTC	CASSGTNMDEQFF	few	TRBJ2-1	TRBV24-1	13	.
TGTGCTAGTGGTTTAACCCCTCTCGCGGGGGGCCGGCACGAGCAGTACTTC	CASGLTPLAGGRHEQYF	.	TRBJ2-7	TRBV12-5	17	TRBD2
TGTGCCAGCAGCCTCAGGGATAACACTGAAGCTTTCTTT	CASSLRDNTEAFF	few	TRBJ1-1	TRBV7-9	13	.
TGCAGCGTTGGACAGGGGGCAGCCTACGAGCAGTACTTC	CSVGQGAAYEQYF	few	TRBJ2-7	TRBV29-1	13	TRBD1
TGTGCCAGCAGTGAACAGCGGGGCTCCTACAATGAGCAGTTCTTC	CASSEQRGSYNEQFF	.	TRBJ2-1	TRBV25-1	15	TRBD2
TGTGCCAGGGGCCCGGGGGCTGAAGAGCAGTACTTC	CARGPGAEEQYF	once	TRBJ2-7	TRBV21-1	12	.
TGTGCCAGCAGTTCTCGTCCCGGGGAGCTGTTTTTT	CASSSRPGELFF	.	TRBJ2-2	TRBV27	12	.
TGTGCCAGCAGTTTTCAGGGAGGATTGGGAGCTTTCTTT	CASSFQGGLGAFF	few	TRBJ1-1	TRBV12-3/TRBV12-4	13	.
TGTGCCAGCAGCCCATCGGCGGGAGATACGCAGTATTTT	CASSPSAGDTQYF	.	TRBJ2-3	TRBV7-2	13	.
TGTGCCAGCAGCTACAGACCGGGACAGGGGGCCCCCAATGAGCAGTTCTTC	CASSYRPGQGAPNEQFF	.	TRBJ2-1	TRBV9	17	TRBD1
TGTGCCAGCAGCGCCGGCAGGGCCAATGAGCAGTTCTTC	CASSAGRANEQFF	few	TRBJ2-1	TRBV27	13	.
TGCAGTGCCAGGGCAGGGACTAGCGGCCTCCAAGAGACCCAGTACTTC	CSARAGTSGLQETQYF	.	TRBJ2-5	TRBV20-1	16	TRBD2
TGTGCCAGCAGCGCGCGTTCCAGCGGGGGACCCTACAATGAGCAGTTCTTC	CASSARSSGGPYNEQFF	few	TRBJ2-1	TRBV7-3	17	TRBD2
TGTGCCAGCAGTTATAGGGATTTGTCCTACAATGAGCAGTTCTTC	CASSYRDLSYNEQFF	.	TRBJ2-1	TRBV12-3/TRBV12-4	15	.
TGTGCCAGCAGACCCTCGGGTAGCGGGAGTTATGAGCAGTTCTTC	CASRPSGSGSYEQFF	few	TRBJ2-1	TRBV6-2/TRBV6-3	15	TRBD2
TGTGCCAGCAGCTTATCCACTAGCGTCTACAATGAGCAGTTCTTC	CASSLSTSVYNEQFF	.	TRBJ2-1	TRBV7-2	15	TRBD2
TGTGCCACCAGCGGACCTAGCGGGAGTGGATACGAGCAGTACTTC	CATSGPSGSGYEQYF	.	TRBJ2-7	TRBV15	15	TRBD2
TGTGCCAGCTCGCGGGGTTTGGACCTCCAGTTCTTC	CASSRGLDLQFF	few	TRBJ2-1	TRBV6-7	12	.
TGTGCCAGCAGCGCGGGGCGCCTTGAGCAGTTCTTC	CASSAGRLEQFF	few	TRBJ2-1	TRBV9	12	.
TGCAGTGCCAATCGGGTTAGCTCCTACGAGCAGTACTTC	CSANRVSSYEQYF	.	TRBJ2-7	TRBV20-1	13	.
TGCAGCGTGGGGGACTACGAGCAGTACTTC	CSVGDYEQYF	few	TRBJ2-7	TRBV29-1	10	.
TGCAGCGTTGAAACTAGCGGGCACCGAACGAATGAGCAGTTCTTC	CSVETSGHRTNEQFF	many	TRBJ2-1	TRBV29-1	15	TRBD2
TGTGCCAGCAGTTCAAGGGATGCCTACGAGCAGTACTTC	CASSSRDAYEQYF	.	TRBJ2-7	TRBV6-5	13	.
TGCGCCAGCAGCTTTGGAGGGGACTACAATGAGCAGTTCTTC	CASSFGGDYNEQFF	.	TRBJ2-1	TRBV5-1	14	.
TGTGCCAGCAGCCAAGAGCGGGGGGACCCTTTCTTC	CASSQERGDPFF	few	TRBJ2-1	TRBV3-1	12	TRBD2
TGCAGCGTTGAGCAGGCTCCGGGGGGCCAGTACTTC	CSVEQAPGGQYF	few	TRBJ2-5	TRBV29-1	12	TRBD2
TGTGCCAGCGGGGCTAGCGGGACAACAGATACGCAGTATTTT	CASGASGTTDTQYF	.	TRBJ2-3	TRBV6-1	14	TRBD2
TGTGCCAGCAGTTTTCAGGGGAGCGGCTACACCTTC	CASSFQGSGYTF	.	TRBJ1-2	TRBV12-3/TRBV12-4	12	.
TGTGCCTGGAGTGTAGGCGGCCTCCGAGAGACCCAGTACTTC	CAWSVGGLRETQYF	.	TRBJ2-5	TRBV30	14	.
TGTGCCAGCAGTGGAGGGACAGGGGGAGCCTACGAGCAGTACTTC	CASSGGTGGAYEQYF	.	TRBJ2-7	TRBV6-1	15	TRBD1
TGCGCCAGCAGGGATATACAGGGTACCGACGAGCAGTACTTC	CASRDIQGTDEQYF	few	TRBJ2-7	TRBV5-1	14	.
TGTGCCAGCAGTGACGACAGGGCCTATGGCTACACCTTC	CASSDDRAYGYTF	.	TRBJ1-2	TRBV2	13	TRBD1
TGTGCCAGCAGCCCGGGTAGGGGAACACCGTCCTACGAGCAGTACTTC	CASSPGRGTPSYEQYF	.	TRBJ2-7	TRBV7-2	16	.
TGTGCCAGCAGTCCGAGACAGGGGTTGCATGAGCAGTTCTTC	CASSPRQGLHEQFF	.	TRBJ2-1	TRBV7-9	14	TRBD1
TGTGCCAGCAGCTTAAGTGACGGACGCAATCAGCCCCAGCATTTT	CASSLSDGRNQPQHF	few	TRBJ1-5	TRBV7-2	15	.
TGCAGTGCGCCGACAGGGACTAACTATGGCTACACCTTC	CSAPTGTNYGYTF	.	TRBJ1-2	TRBV20-1	13	TRBD1
TGTGCCACCAGTGATTTTCCCACGGGTGTTGCCTACGAGCAGTACTTC	CATSDFPTGVAYEQYF	.	TRBJ2-7	TRBV24-1	16	.
TGTGCCAGCAGTGAATACGGCGGGGTCTTTCAGTACTTC	CASSEYGGVFQYF	.	TRBJ2-7	TRBV2	13	.
TGTGCCAGCAGTGACGGGGGCGGGATCGCACGCAATGAGCAGTTCTTC	CASSDGGGIARNEQFF	.	TRBJ2-1	TRBV6-4	16	.
TGTGCCAGCAGCCAGAACAGGGGCCGGTCCTACGAGCAGTACTTC	CASSQNRGRSYEQYF	.	TRBJ2-7	TRBV14	15	TRBD1
TGTGCTAGCAGCCTGGGCCCAGCGGGCAATGAGCAGTTCTTC	CASSLGPAGNEQFF	.	TRBJ2-1	TRBV7-7	14	.